Listed below are T cell receptor beta chains from one sample, sequenced in a study of blood T cell repertoires in COVID-19. Clones were read by immunoSEQ multiplex PCR, and TCRdb kept only the in-frame ones, dropping some. The sample has roughly 100,000 clones, about nine tenths seen once. Material: peripheral blood. Source of these receptors: a woman aged 50 to 65 with COVID-19, enrolled during active disease. Both conserved end residues are part of each CDR3. Each record gives: J gene, D gene, clone size, CDR3 length, V gene, CDR3 DNA, CDR3 protein. A D gene is named only where the DNA matches it firmly. Rows give clone size only sometimes, using once, few, many, or a class for an expanded clone.

J: TRBJ1-1; D: TRBD1; size: NA; length: 14; V: TRBV7-3; DNA: TGTGCCAGCAGCAAAGGACAGGGCCACACTGAAGCTTTCTTT; CDR3: CASSKGQGHTEAFF
J: TRBJ2-2; D: NA; size: once; length: 15; V: TRBV5-1; DNA: TGCGCCAGCAGCAACTTAGCGGCCGACACCGGGGAGCTGTTTTTT; CDR3: CASSNLAADTGELFF
J: TRBJ1-1; D: NA; size: NA; length: 12; V: TRBV18; DNA: TGTGCCAGCTCCCTATTAGACACTGAAGCTTTCTTT; CDR3: CASSLLDTEAFF
J: TRBJ2-3; D: TRBD2; size: NA; length: 15; V: TRBV2; DNA: TGTGCCAGCAGCAGACTAGCGGCAGGGGGGGATACGCAGTATTTT; CDR3: CASSRLAAGGDTQYF
J: TRBJ1-2; D: TRBD1; size: NA; length: 15; V: TRBV19; DNA: TGTGCCAGTACCGATGGGTCCACAGGGGGCGGCGGCTACACCTTC; CDR3: CASTDGSTGGGGYTF
J: TRBJ2-2; D: NA; size: NA; length: 14; V: TRBV19; DNA: TGTGCCAGTAGTGCGGGGCAAAACACCGGGGAGCTGTTTTTT; CDR3: CASSAGQNTGELFF
J: TRBJ2-7; D: NA; size: NA; length: 14; V: TRBV27; DNA: TGTGCCAGCAGTCCTGGACTGGGGTCCTACGAGCAGTACTTC; CDR3: CASSPGLGSYEQYF
J: TRBJ2-1; D: TRBD1; size: NA; length: 13; V: TRBV4-3; DNA: TGCGCCAGCAGCCGGGGGACAGCTAATGAGCAGTTCTTC; CDR3: CASSRGTANEQFF
J: TRBJ1-4; D: TRBD1; size: NA; length: 16; V: TRBV5-1; DNA: TGCGCCAGCAGCACCACAGGGGGACCAACTAATGAAAAACTGTTTTTT; CDR3: CASSTTGGPTNEKLFF
J: TRBJ1-5; D: NA; size: NA; length: 15; V: TRBV28; DNA: TGTGCCAGCATCCCGCCGGGGTATAGCAATCAGCCCCAGCATTTT; CDR3: CASIPPGYSNQPQHF
J: TRBJ2-3; D: NA; size: NA; length: 14; V: TRBV27; DNA: TGTGCCAGCAGTCCCGAACGGGGGACAGATACGCAGTATTTT; CDR3: CASSPERGTDTQYF
J: TRBJ1-5; D: NA; size: NA; length: 15; V: TRBV24-1; DNA: TGTGCCACCAGTGGCGGGGGGCTTAGCAATCAGCCCCAGCATTTT; CDR3: CATSGGGLSNQPQHF
J: TRBJ1-5; D: NA; size: few; length: 15; V: TRBV2; DNA: TGTGCCAGCACCGAGGGATTGGAGAGCAATCAGCCCCAGCATTTT; CDR3: CASTEGLESNQPQHF
J: TRBJ2-7; D: NA; size: few; length: 13; V: TRBV7-3; DNA: TGTGCCAGCAGCCCTGGGACAAAGTACGAGCAGTACTTC; CDR3: CASSPGTKYEQYF
J: TRBJ2-5; D: TRBD2; size: NA; length: 15; V: TRBV27; DNA: TGTGCCAGCAGTTACGCGGGGGGGCCATCGGAGACCCAGTACTTC; CDR3: CASSYAGGPSETQYF
J: TRBJ2-5; D: NA; size: NA; length: 13; V: TRBV6-1; DNA: TGTGCCAGCAGTGATAACGGCCAAGAGACCCAGTACTTC; CDR3: CASSDNGQETQYF
J: TRBJ2-7; D: TRBD2; size: once; length: 13; V: TRBV7-9; DNA: TGTGCCAGCAGCTCAGCGGGGGGGTACGAGCAGTACTTC; CDR3: CASSSAGGYEQYF
J: TRBJ2-5; D: NA; size: NA; length: 15; V: TRBV6-5; DNA: TGTGCCAGCAGTCCAGGTGGCGGGGTACAAGAGACCCAGTACTTC; CDR3: CASSPGGGVQETQYF
J: TRBJ2-2; D: NA; size: few; length: 15; V: TRBV5-4; DNA: TGTGCCAGCAGCTTGGACAGGGCTCCCACCGGGGAGCTGTTTTTT; CDR3: CASSLDRAPTGELFF
J: TRBJ1-1; D: TRBD1; size: NA; length: 14; V: TRBV6-6; DNA: TGTGCCAGCAGAAGAACAGGGGCCGGCACTGAAGCTTTCTTT; CDR3: CASRRTGAGTEAFF
J: TRBJ2-6; D: TRBD1; size: NA; length: 19; V: TRBV19; DNA: TGTGCCAGTAGTATGTTGGGCGCAGGGGGCCCGTCTGGGGCCAACGTCCTGACTTTC; CDR3: CASSMLGAGGPSGANVLTF
J: TRBJ1-3; D: TRBD1; size: NA; length: 18; V: TRBV5-5; DNA: TGTGCCAGCAGCTTGAGGGACAGGGGCCTTAAATCTGGAAACACCATATATTTT; CDR3: CASSLRDRGLKSGNTIYF
J: TRBJ1-5; D: NA; size: NA; length: 16; V: TRBV15; DNA: TGTGCCACCAGCACCCTCACAGGAAGGACAAATCAGCCCCAGCATTTT; CDR3: CATSTLTGRTNQPQHF
J: TRBJ2-2; D: NA; size: NA; length: 16; V: TRBV7-8; DNA: TGTGCCAGCAGCTTATCGAGGGGAGGGAACACCGGGGAGCTGTTTTTT; CDR3: CASSLSRGGNTGELFF